These 22 T cell receptor beta chains were all obtained from the same sample, sequenced in a study of identical twins. TCRdb redid the calling of the 5' RACE reads with MiXCR, one entry per CDR3 protein. The sample contains approximately 890,000 distinct CDR3 sequences, 9% to 15% of which appear only once. The same data also contributed to another study, on yellow fever vaccine responses in identical twins.

Sequencing input: PBMCs. These TCRs come from a woman younger than 30 in good health.

The chain is built from TRBV25-1 and TRBJ2-3; possible D gene TRBD2, 5 bases. Germline V gives CDR1 MGHDK, CDR2 SYGVNS. This CDR3 contains 14 residues. The ends were cut back, 3 bases at V and 4 bases at J, with 11 bases in the middle. The CDR3 sequence is CASSDRSGADTQYF. The CDR3 region has the DNA TGTGCCAGCAGTGACCGGTCCGGGGCAGATACGCAGTATTTT. Based on the CDR3 plus reference TRBV25-1 and TRBJ2-3, the full variable domain is EADIYQTPRYLVIGTGKKITLECSQTMGHDKMYWYQQDPGMELHLIHYSYGVNSTEKGDLSSESTVSRIRTEHFPLTLESARPSHTSQYLCASSDRSGADTQYFGPGTRLTVL.

A few counts support this clonotype. The J gene is TRBJ2-1, the V gene TRBV4-1; no definite D call. V dropped 0 bases and J dropped 4 bases, with 4 bases sitting between them. CDR3 length: 13 amino acids. Germline CDR1 and CDR2: MGHRA and YSYEKL. The CDR3 nucleotides read TGCGCCAGCAGCCAAGAGAAATACAATGAGCAGTTCTTC. Translation gives CASSQEKYNEQFF.

The table lists this clonotype with a few counts. The CDR3 is CASNPGQGYNEQFF. The CDR3 bases are TGCGCCAGCAACCCGGGACAGGGATACAATGAGCAGTTCTTC. The rearrangement links TRBV5-1 to TRBJ2-1, with 9 bases aligning to TRBD1. CDR1 SGHRS and CDR2 YFSETQ come from the germline V gene. The CDR3 covers 14 residues. The J segment lost 4 bases and the V segment lost 6 bases, leaving 5 bases of the junction unmatched.

This clonotype turned up a few times. The chain employs TRBV20-1 and TRBJ2-3, with TRBD2 identical over 8 bases. Germline trimming cut 5 bases from V and 0 bases from J; bases unmatched to any gene: 10. Germline V gene data show CDR1 as DFQATT and CDR2 as SNEGSKA (reference sequence). This CDR3 has 16 amino acids. The CDR3 here is CSASGEAGGSTDTQYF. The CDR3 region has the DNA TGCAGTGCTTCCGGGGAGGCGGGGGGAAGCACAGATACGCAGTATTTT.

This clonotype has a count of ten or more. The gene calls are TRBV28 and TRBJ1-2; D may be TRBD1 (5 bases). Trimming stripped 3 bases from V and 8 bases from J, with 19 bases between. CDR1 MDHEN and CDR2 SYDVKM come from the germline V gene. CDR3 length: 15 residues. The CDR3 loop reads CASSLRSAGLRGYTF. CDR3 in DNA: TGTGCCAGCAGTTTGCGGTCCGCGGGGCTACGAGGCTACACCTTC.

This clonotype was counted a few times. The chain couples TRBV28 to TRBJ2-7; 9 bases agree with TRBD2. Germline lookup yields CDR1 MDHEN and CDR2 SYDVKM. CDR3 size: 16 residues. With V trimmed by 4 bases and J by 3 bases, 10 bases remained unmatched. In DNA, the CDR3 is TGTGCCAGCAGTTCGAGCAGACTAGCGGCCCGCTACGAGCAGTACTTC. Translating gives CASSSSRLAARYEQYF.

The chain uses TRBV20-1 and TRBJ2-7; D perhaps matches TRBD1 (5 bases). The CDR3 has 14 amino acids. The V end lost 6 bases, the J end lost 0 bases, and 15 bases lay between the germline ends. From germline, CDR1 is DFQATT and CDR2 SNEGSKA (reference sequence). The DNA of the CDR3 is TGCAGTGCCCTAAGGGGTGGCTACTCCTACGAGCAGTACGTC. Translated, it gives CSALRGGYSYEQYV.

This clonotype was observed a few times. The chain recombines TRBV20-1 with TRBJ2-5, with D tentatively TRBD1 (6 bases). This CDR3 is built from 15 residues. Trimming removed 5 bases at V and 5 bases at J, with 21 bases between. CDR1 and CDR2 from the germline V gene are DFQATT and SNEGSKA (reference sequence). DNA for the CDR3: TGCAGTGCTCATATTCCCCCACCACAGGGTGAGACCCAGTACTTC. Amino acids: CSAHIPPPQGETQYF.

This chain connects TRBV10-2 to TRBJ1-3; no clear D gene. Trimming removed 8 bases at V and 0 bases at J, with 11 bases between. The CDR3 is 14 residues long. The germline V gene has CDR1 WSHSY and CDR2 SAAADI. CDR3 residues: CASRPIPSGNTIYF. The DNA of the CDR3 is TGCGCCAGCCGACCTATCCCCTCTGGAAACACCATATATTTT.

This clonotype was detected ten times or more. The chain uses TRBV12-3 or TRBV12-4 and TRBJ2-3, with D tentatively TRBD1 (6 bases). V was pared by 3 bases and J by 4 bases, with 26 bases between. CDR3 length equals 19 residues. The CDR3 loop reads CASSFHDPKRGQGSDTQYF. The CDR3 nucleotides are TGTGCCAGCAGTTTTCACGACCCTAAACGAGGCCAGGGGTCAGATACGCAGTATTTT.

The CDR3 is CAISGGGEKLFF. CDR3 coding DNA: TGTGCCATCAGTGGAGGAGGGGAAAAACTGTTTTTT. The rearrangement uses TRBV10-3 and TRBJ1-4; no definite D call. Germline lookup yields CDR1 ENHRY and CDR2 SYGVKD. The CDR3 sequence is 12 residues long. V lost 4 bases, J lost 8 bases, and 8 bases lay in between.

The chain recombines TRBV12-3 or TRBV12-4 with TRBJ1-1; D remains unclear. The length of the CDR3 is 13 residues. Trimming shortened V by 8 bases and J by 1 base, and 11 bases separated the two germline ends. CDR3 region: CASDLGGNTEAFF. CDR3 nucleotide sequence: TGTGCCAGCGACTTGGGCGGGAACACTGAAGCTTTCTTT.

This clonotype has a handful of counts. The chain has TRBV19 and TRBJ2-1; unclear D gene. This CDR3 region has 13 residues. Looked up from germline, CDR1 is LNHDA and CDR2 is SQIVND (reference sequence). V gave up 4 bases and J gave up 7 bases, with 11 bases separating them. Here the CDR3 reads CASSTGRNNEQFF. In DNA, the CDR3 is TGTGCCAGTAGTACCGGACGGAATAATGAGCAGTTCTTC.

This clonotype appeared a single time. A much larger clone differs by one base, so this may be a read error. This chain uses TRBV24-1 with TRBJ2-1, with D possibly matching TRBD2 (5 bases). The germline gives CDR1 KGHDR, CDR2 SFDVKD. The CDR3 runs 15 residues. As DNA, the CDR3 is TGTGCCACCAGTGCGGGGAGTACGGGCTTCAATGGGCAGTTCTTC. Translation: CATSAGSTGFNGQFF.

There are a few counts of this clonotype. The gene calls are TRBV20-1 and TRBJ2-2; either TRBD1 or TRBD2 may supply D (5 bases each). Germline CDR1 is DFQATT and CDR2 is SNEGSKA (reference sequence). V gave up 6 bases and J gave up 7 bases, with 24 bases separating them. The CDR3 is 16 residues long. The CDR3 DNA is TGCAGTGCCCCAGTCCGGGACGCCTCCACAGGCGGGGAGCTGTTTTTT. Translation: CSAPVRDASTGGELFF.

V gene TRBV9 combines with J gene TRBJ1-2, with TRBD1 matching over 8 bases. Losses at the gene ends were 3 bases for V and 6 bases for J; bases not matched to a gene: 4. CDR1 is SGDLS and CDR2 is YYNGEE in the germline V gene. The CDR3 sequence is 13 residues long. CDR3 nucleotides: TGTGCCAGCAGCGGTTACAGGGGGGATGGCTACACCTTC. Translation: CASSGYRGDGYTF.

This clonotype was observed a few times. The rearrangement uses TRBV4-1 and TRBJ2-5; 9 nucleotides agree with TRBD2. With 0 bases clipped from V and 4 bases from J, the junction kept 12 bases outside the gene matches. The CDR3 is 18 amino acids. CDR1 and CDR2 (germline): MGHRA, YSYEKL. The CDR3 protein is CASSQDPGTSQRGETQYF. Written as DNA, the CDR3 is TGCGCCAGCAGCCAAGATCCCGGGACTAGCCAGAGGGGAGAGACCCAGTACTTC.

V and J are TRBV5-1 and TRBJ2-7, with D possibly matching TRBD1 (5 bases). CDR1 is SGHRS, CDR2 YFSETQ, per germline. V was shortened by 2 bases and J by 6 bases, with 15 bases between the two germline ends. The CDR3 contains 14 residues. CDR3 protein: CASSFGGQGSEQYF. The DNA for the CDR3 is TGCGCCAGCAGCTTTGGCGGTCAGGGTTCCGAGCAGTACTTC. Combining the CDR3 with reference TRBV5-1 and TRBJ2-7 gives the whole variable domain KAGVTQTPRYLIKTRGQQVTLSCSPISGHRSVSWYQQTPGQGLQFLFEYFSETQRNKGNFPGRFSGRQFSNSRSEMNVSTLELGDSALYLCASSFGGQGSEQYFGPGTRLTVT.

The V call is TRBV20-1, the J call TRBJ2-3; no clear D. The V end lost 2 bases, the J end lost 4 bases, and 13 bases lay between the germline ends. This CDR3 region has 14 residues. The V gene's germline CDR1 is DFQATT and CDR2 SNEGSKA (reference sequence). CDR3 coding DNA: TGCAGTGCTAGACCCTGGAAAGAGGCAGATACGCAGTATTTT. Amino acid sequence: CSARPWKEADTQYF.

This clonotype was counted at least ten times. V and J are TRBV27 and TRBJ1-2, with D maybe TRBD1 (6 bases). V shed 3 bases and J shed 4 bases, with 9 bases lying between them. Germline V gives CDR1 MNHEY, CDR2 SMNVEV (reference sequence). The CDR3 length is 13 residues. CDR3 protein: CASSLGGVYGYTF. CDR3 coding DNA: TGTGCCAGCAGTTTGGGGGGCGTCTATGGCTACACCTTC.

In its sample, this clonotype was seen a few times. The chain employs TRBV5-1 and TRBJ2-2; D gene uncertain. The germline CDR1 and CDR2 sequences are SGHRS and YFSETQ. V lost 6 bases to trimming and J lost 2 bases, with 11 bases between them. This CDR3 contains 14 residues. This CDR3 is CASKPSPNTGELFF. Written as DNA, the CDR3 is TGCGCCAGCAAACCCTCACCCAACACCGGGGAGCTGTTTTTT.

This clonotype was found many times. The chain recombines TRBV12-3 or TRBV12-4 with TRBJ1-2; D is possibly TRBD1 (6 bases). The CDR3 totals 15 residues. The germline V and J ends were trimmed by 0 bases and 2 bases, with 10 bases remaining between them. CDR3 sequence reads: CASSLATGANYGYTF. In DNA form, the CDR3 reads TGTGCCAGCAGTTTAGCGACAGGAGCCAACTATGGCTACACCTTC.